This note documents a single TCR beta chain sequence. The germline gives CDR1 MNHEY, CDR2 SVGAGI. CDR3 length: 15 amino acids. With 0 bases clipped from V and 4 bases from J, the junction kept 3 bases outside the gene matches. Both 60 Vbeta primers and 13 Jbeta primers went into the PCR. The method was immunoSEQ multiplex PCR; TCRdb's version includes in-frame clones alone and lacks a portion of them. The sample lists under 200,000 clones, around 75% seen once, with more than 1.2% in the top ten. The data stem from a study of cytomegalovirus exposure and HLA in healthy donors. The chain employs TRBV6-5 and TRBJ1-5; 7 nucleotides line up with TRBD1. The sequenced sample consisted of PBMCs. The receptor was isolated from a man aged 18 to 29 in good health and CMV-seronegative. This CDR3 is CASSYSGQANQPQHF. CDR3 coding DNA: TGTGCCAGCAGTTACTCTGGACAGGCGAATCAGCCCCAGCATTTT.